The 5 T cell receptor beta chains presented below share a single source sample, sequenced in a study of OX40 agonist ivuxolimab in advanced cancers. Assay used: immunoSEQ multiplex PCR; TCRdb lists only in-frame clones, some missing. Of about 24,000 clones in the sample, 75% to 90% were seen once. The specimen comprised CD4+ or CD8+ T cells sorted from blood, sampled in a trial of the OX40 agonist ivuxolimab. Receptors originate from an adult with an advanced solid tumor such as melanoma, head and neck, liver or kidney cancer.

CDR3 region: CATQRTGNYEQYF. DNA of the CDR3: TGTGCCACCCAGCGGACAGGGAACTACGAGCAGTACTTC. The chain recombines TRBV6-1 with TRBJ2-5; 8 nucleotides align to TRBD1. The J call may be faulty, since TRBJ2-7 better matches the DNA end. The CDR3 covers 13 residues. Germline lookup yields CDR1 MNHNS and CDR2 SASEGT.

This chain links TRBV7-9 with TRBJ1-1; D gene uncertain. This CDR3 is 14 amino acids long. CDR1 is SEHNR, CDR2 FQNEAQ, per germline (reference sequence). V lost 2 bases to trimming and J lost 3 bases, with 10 bases between them. The CDR3 loop reads CASSLLDFDTEAFF. In nucleotides, the CDR3 is TGTGCCAGCAGCTTACTCGACTTCGACACTGAAGCTTTCTTT.

The CDR3 loop is CASSLEATGYYTPLHF. Written as DNA, the CDR3 is TGTGCCAGCAGCTTAGAGGCGACAGGGTATTACACACCCCTCCACTTT. The gene calls are TRBV7-2 and TRBJ1-6; 7 bases are shared with TRBD1. CDR1 is SGHTA and CDR2 is FQGNSA in the germline V gene. V shed 1 base, J shed 11 bases, and the junction held 11 bases outside the gene matches. CDR3 size: 16 residues.

The chain employs TRBV7-8 and TRBJ2-3; 7 bases are shared with TRBD1. V trimming: 4 bases; J trimming: 10 bases; junction bases outside the gene matches: 5. Germline V gene lookup returns CDR1 SGHVS and CDR2 FQNEAQ. The CDR3 loop spans 12 amino acids. The CDR3: CASSSGTEPQYF. CDR3 DNA: TGTGCCAGCAGCTCCGGGACAGAGCCGCAGTATTTT.

The chain carries TRBV19 and TRBJ2-5, with TRBD2 matching over 8 bases. The J call may not be correct, given that the DNA end is closer to TRBJ2-7. Germline CDR1 reads LNHDA; CDR2 reads SQIVND (reference sequence). The CDR3 loop spans 13 amino acids. CDR3 coding DNA: TGTGCCAGTAGTCCCCGGGGGGGCTCCGAGCAGTACTTC. Translating it yields CASSPRGGSEQYF.